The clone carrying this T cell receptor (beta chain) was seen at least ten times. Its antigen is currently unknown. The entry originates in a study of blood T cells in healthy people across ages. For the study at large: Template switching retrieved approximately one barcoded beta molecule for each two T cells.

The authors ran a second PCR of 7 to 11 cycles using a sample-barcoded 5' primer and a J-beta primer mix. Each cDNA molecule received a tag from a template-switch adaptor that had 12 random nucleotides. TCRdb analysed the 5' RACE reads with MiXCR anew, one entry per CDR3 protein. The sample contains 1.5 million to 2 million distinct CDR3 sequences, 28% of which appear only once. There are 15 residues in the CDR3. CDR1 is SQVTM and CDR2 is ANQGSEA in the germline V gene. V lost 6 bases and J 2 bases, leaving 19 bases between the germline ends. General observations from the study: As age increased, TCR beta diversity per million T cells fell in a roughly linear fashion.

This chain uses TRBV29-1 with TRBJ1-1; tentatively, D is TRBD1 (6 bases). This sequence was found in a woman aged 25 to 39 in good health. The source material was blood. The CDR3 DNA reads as TGCAGCGTCCCCAGCGGGGGGGCCCGCAACACTGAAGCTTTCTTT. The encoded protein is CSVPSGGARNTEAFF.